This TCR beta chain was identified in a study of shared clonotypes between healthy human individuals. In this sample, this clone turned up once. Genomic DNA per cell subset filled all wells of several immunoSEQ plates. TCRdb keeps only in-frame clones here, not all; method: immunoSEQ multiplex PCR. The sample comprises about 2.3 million clones, approximately 90% of which are singletons, and around 0.4% rests with the top ten. Splitting the CD4+ cells yielded a CD45RA+ naive subset and a CD45RA-negative memory subset. The junction had 6 bases not matched to a gene; V was cut back by 5 bases and J by 4 bases. The CDR3 spans 14 residues. Germline V CDR1 and CDR2: SGHTA, FQGNSA.

The sequencing sample was made of naive CD4+ T cells from PBMCs. The subset was: CD45RA+ positively selected. The chain links TRBV7-2 to TRBJ2-7; 9 bases fit TRBD1. This clonotype was sampled from a man between 18 and 35 years old in good health. Some clones in this sample may be carry-over from other donors' samples. CDR3: CASSQEQGAYEQYF. The CDR3 DNA sequence: TGTGCCAGCAGCCAGGAACAGGGGGCTTACGAGCAGTACTTC.